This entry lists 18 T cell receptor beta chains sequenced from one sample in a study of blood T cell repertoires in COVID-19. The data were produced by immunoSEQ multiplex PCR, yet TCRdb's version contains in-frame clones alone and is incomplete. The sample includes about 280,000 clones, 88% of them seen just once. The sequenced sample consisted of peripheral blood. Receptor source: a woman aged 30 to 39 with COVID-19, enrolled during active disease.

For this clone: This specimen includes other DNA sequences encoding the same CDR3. Here the CDR3 DNA reads TGCGCCAGCAGCTCGGGACAGGGGGGCTACGAGCAGTACTTC. Residues: CASSSGQGGYEQYF. V is TRBV5-1 and J is TRBJ2-7; 11 bases line up with TRBD1. V trimming: 3 bases; J trimming: 3 bases; junction bases outside the gene matches: 2. This CDR3 contains 14 residues. Looked up from germline, CDR1 is SGHRS and CDR2 is YFSETQ.

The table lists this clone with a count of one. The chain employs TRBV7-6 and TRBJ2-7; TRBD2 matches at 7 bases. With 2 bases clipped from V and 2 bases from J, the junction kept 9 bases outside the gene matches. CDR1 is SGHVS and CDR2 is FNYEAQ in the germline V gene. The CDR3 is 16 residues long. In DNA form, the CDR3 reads TGTGCCAGCAGCTTAACTAGCGATACGAGAGCCTACGAGCAGTACTTC. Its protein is CASSLTSDTRAYEQYF.

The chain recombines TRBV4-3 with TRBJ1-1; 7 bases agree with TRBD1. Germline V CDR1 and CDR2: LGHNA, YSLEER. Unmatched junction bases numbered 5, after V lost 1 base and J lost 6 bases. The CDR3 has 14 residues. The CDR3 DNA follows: TGCGCCAGCAGCCAAGGGACAGGAGCCTCTGAAGCTTTCTTT. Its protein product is CASSQGTGASEAFF.

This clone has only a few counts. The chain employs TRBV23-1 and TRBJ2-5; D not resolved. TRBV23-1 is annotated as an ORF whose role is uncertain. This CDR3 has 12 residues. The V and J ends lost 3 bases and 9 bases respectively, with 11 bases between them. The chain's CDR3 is CASSQPRSAQYF. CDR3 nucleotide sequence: TGCGCCAGCAGTCAGCCGCGCTCGGCCCAGTACTTC.

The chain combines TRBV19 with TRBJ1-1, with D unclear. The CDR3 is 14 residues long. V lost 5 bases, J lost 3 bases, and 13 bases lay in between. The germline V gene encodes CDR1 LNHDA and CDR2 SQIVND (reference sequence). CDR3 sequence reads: CASSVRGIDTEAFF. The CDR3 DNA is TGTGCCAGTAGTGTGAGAGGGATCGACACTGAAGCTTTCTTT.

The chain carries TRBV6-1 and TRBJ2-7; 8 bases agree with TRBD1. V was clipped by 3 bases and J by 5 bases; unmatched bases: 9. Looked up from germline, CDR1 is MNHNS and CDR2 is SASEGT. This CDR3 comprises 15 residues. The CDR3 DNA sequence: TGTGCCAGCAGTGAGAACGACAGGGGTGGAAACGAGCAGTACTTC. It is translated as CASSENDRGGNEQYF.

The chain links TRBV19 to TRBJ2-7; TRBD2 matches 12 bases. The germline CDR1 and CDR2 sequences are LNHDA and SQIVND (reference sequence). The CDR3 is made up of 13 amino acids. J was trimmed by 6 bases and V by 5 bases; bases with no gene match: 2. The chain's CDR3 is CASSLLAGGEQYF. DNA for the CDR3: TGTGCCAGTAGTTTACTAGCGGGAGGCGAGCAGTACTTC.

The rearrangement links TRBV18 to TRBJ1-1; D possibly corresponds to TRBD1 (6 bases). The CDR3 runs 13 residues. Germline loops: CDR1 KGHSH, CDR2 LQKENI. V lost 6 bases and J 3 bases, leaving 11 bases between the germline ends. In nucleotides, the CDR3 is TGTGCCAGCTCCGAGTCAGGGGACACTGAAGCTTTCTTT. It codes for CASSESGDTEAFF.

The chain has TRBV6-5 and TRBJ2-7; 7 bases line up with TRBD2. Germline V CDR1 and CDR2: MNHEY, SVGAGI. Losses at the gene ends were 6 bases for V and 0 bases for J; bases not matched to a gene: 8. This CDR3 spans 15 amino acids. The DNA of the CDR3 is TGTGCCAGCAGCCGCTGGGGGGGGAGCTCCTACGAGCAGTACTTC. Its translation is CASSRWGGSSYEQYF.

The CDR3 sequence is CASSPPPGTGGLAEAFF. The CDR3 bases are TGTGCCAGCAGCCCTCCACCGGGGACAGGGGGCTTGGCTGAAGCTTTCTTT. The chain recombines TRBV9 with TRBJ1-1, with TRBD1 matching over 12 bases. The length of the CDR3 is 17 residues. V shed 4 bases, J shed 6 bases, and the junction held 13 bases outside the gene matches. Germline CDR1 is SGDLS and CDR2 is YYNGEE.

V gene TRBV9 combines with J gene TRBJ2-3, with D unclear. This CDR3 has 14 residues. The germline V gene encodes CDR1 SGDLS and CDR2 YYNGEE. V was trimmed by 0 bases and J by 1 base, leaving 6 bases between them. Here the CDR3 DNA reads TGTGCCAGCAGCGTAGGGGCCCGCACAGATACGCAGTATTTT. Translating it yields CASSVGARTDTQYF. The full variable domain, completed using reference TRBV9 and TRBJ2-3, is DSGVTQTPKHLITATGQRVTLRCSPRSGDLSVYWYQQSLDQGLQFLIQYYNGEERAKGNILERFSAQQFPDLHSELNLSSLELGDSALYFCASSVGARTDTQYFGPGTRLTVL.

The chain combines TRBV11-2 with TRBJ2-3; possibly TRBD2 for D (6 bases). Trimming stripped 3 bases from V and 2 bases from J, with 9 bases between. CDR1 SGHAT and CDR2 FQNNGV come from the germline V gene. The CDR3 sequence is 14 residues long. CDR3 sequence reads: CASSFGGNTDTQYF. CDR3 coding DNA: TGTGCCAGCAGCTTCGGCGGGAACACAGATACGCAGTATTTT.

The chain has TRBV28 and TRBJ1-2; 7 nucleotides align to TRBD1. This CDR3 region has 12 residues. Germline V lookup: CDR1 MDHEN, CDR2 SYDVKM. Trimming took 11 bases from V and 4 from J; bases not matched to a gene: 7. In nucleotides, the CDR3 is TGTGCCTGTAACAGGGGCTCCTATGGCTACACCTTC. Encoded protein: CACNRGSYGYTF.

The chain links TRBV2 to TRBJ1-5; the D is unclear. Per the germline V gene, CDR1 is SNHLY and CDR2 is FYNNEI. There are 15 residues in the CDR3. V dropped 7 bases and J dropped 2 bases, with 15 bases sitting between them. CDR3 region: CASKSSGWGNQPQHF. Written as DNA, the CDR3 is TGTGCCAGCAAATCAAGCGGCTGGGGCAATCAGCCCCAGCATTTT.

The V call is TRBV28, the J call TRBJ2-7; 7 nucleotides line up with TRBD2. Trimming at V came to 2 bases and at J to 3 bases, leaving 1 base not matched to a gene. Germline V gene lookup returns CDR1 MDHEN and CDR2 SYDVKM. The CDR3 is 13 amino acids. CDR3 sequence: CASSLGGGYEQYF. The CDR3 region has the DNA TGTGCCAGCAGTTTAGGCGGGGGCTACGAGCAGTACTTC. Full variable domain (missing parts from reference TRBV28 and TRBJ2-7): DVKVTQSSRYLVKRTGEKVFLECVQDMDHENMFWYRQDPGLGLRLIYFSYDVKMKEKGDIPEGYSVSREKKERFSLILESASTNQTSMYLCASSLGGGYEQYFGPGTRLTVT.

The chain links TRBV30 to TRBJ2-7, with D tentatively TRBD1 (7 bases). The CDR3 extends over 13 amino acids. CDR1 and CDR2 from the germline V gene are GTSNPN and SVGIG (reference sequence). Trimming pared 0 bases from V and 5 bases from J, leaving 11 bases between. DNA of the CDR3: TGTGCCTGGAGTGTAGCAGGGGGGAACGAGCAGTACTTC. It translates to CAWSVAGGNEQYF.

This CDR3 is CASSVTVGEQYF. The CDR3 DNA sequence: TGTGCCAGCAGCGTTACAGTCGGCGAGCAGTACTTC. The gene calls are TRBV9 and TRBJ2-7; unclear D gene. Between the trimmed V and J ends, which lost 2 bases and 6 bases, there was a span of 9 bases. Looked up from germline, CDR1 is SGDLS and CDR2 is YYNGEE. CDR3 length equals 12 residues. Based on the CDR3 plus reference TRBV9 and TRBJ2-7, the full variable domain is DSGVTQTPKHLITATGQRVTLRCSPRSGDLSVYWYQQSLDQGLQFLIQYYNGEERAKGNILERFSAQQFPDLHSELNLSSLELGDSALYFCASSVTVGEQYFGPGTRLTVT.

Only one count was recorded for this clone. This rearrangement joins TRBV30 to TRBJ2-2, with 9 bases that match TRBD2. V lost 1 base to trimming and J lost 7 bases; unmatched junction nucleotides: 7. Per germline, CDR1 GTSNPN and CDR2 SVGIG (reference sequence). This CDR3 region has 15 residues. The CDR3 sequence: CAWSGASGIGGELFF. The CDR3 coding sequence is TGTGCCTGGAGTGGGGCTAGCGGGATTGGCGGGGAGCTGTTTTTT. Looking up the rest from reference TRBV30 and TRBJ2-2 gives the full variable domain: SQTIHQWPATLVQPVGSPLSLECTVEGTSNPNLYWYRQAAGRGLQLLFYSVGIGQISSEVPQNLSASRPQDRQFILSSKKLLLSDSGFYLCAWSGASGIGGELFFGEGSRLTVL.